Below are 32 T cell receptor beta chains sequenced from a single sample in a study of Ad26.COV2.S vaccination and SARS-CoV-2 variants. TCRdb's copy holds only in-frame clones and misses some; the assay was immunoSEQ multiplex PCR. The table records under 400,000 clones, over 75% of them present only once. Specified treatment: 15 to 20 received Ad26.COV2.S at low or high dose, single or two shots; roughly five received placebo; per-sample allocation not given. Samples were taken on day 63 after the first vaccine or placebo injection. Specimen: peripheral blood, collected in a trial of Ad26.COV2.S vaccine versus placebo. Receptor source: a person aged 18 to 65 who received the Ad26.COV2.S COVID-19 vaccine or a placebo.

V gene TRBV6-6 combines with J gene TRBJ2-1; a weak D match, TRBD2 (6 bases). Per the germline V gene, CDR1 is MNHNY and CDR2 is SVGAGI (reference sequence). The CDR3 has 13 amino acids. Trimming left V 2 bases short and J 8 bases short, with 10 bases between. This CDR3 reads CASSYGWEDEQFF. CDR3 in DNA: TGTGCCAGCAGTTACGGGTGGGAGGATGAGCAGTTCTTC.

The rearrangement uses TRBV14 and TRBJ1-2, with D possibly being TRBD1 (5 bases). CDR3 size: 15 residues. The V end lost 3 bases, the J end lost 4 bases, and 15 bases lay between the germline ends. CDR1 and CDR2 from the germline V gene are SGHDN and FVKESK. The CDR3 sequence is CASSHALQGPYGYTF. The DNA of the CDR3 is TGTGCCAGCAGCCATGCCCTGCAGGGCCCCTATGGCTACACCTTC.

In nucleotides, the CDR3 is TGCAGCGTTCAGCCATCCTCTGGAAACACCATATATTTT. It is translated as CSVQPSSGNTIYF. V is TRBV29-1 and J is TRBJ1-3; D remains unclear. This CDR3 is built from 13 residues. V was trimmed by 5 bases and J by 0 bases, leaving 8 bases between them. In germline, CDR1 is SQVTM, CDR2 ANQGSEA.

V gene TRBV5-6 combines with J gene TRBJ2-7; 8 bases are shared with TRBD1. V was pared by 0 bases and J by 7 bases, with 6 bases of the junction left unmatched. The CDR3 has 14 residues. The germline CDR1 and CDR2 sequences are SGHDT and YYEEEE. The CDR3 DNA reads TGTGCCAGCAGCTTGGCGACAGGGGCGGGGGAGCAGTACTTC. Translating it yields CASSLATGAGEQYF. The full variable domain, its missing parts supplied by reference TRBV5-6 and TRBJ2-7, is DAGVTQSPTHLIKTRGQQVTLRCSPKSGHDTVSWYQQALGQGPQFIFQYYEEEERQRGNFPDRFSGHQFPNYSSELNVNALLLGDSALYLCASSLATGAGEQYFGPGTRLTVT.

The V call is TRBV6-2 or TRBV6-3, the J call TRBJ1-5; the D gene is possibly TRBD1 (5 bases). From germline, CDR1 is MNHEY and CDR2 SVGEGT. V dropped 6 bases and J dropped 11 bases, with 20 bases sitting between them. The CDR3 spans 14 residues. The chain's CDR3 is CASSPGQRFGAQHF. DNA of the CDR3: TGTGCCAGCAGCCCAGGGCAGCGCTTCGGGGCCCAGCATTTT.

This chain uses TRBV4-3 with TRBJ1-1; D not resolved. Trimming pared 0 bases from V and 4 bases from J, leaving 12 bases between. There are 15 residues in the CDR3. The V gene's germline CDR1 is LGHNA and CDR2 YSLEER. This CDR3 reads CASSQDWKWATEAFF. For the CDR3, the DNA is TGCGCCAGCAGCCAAGACTGGAAATGGGCCACTGAAGCTTTCTTT.

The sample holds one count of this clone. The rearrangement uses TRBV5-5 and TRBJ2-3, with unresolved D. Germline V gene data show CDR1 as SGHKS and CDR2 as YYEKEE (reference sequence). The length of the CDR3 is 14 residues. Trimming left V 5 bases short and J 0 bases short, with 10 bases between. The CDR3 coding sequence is TGTGCCAGCAGTTATCCCCTAAGCACAGATACGCAGTATTTT. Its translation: CASSYPLSTDTQYF.

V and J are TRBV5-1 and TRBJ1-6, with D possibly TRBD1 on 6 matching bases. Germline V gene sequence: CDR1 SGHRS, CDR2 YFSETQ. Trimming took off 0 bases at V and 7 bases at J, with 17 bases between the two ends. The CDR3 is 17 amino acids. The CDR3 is CASSLVAGRQGNSPLHF. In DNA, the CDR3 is TGCGCCAGCAGCTTGGTGGCCGGCCGCCAGGGGAATTCACCCCTCCACTTT.

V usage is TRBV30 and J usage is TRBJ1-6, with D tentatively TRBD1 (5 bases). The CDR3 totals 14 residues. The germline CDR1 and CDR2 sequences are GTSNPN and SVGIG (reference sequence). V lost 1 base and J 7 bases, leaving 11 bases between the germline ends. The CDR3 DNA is TGTGCCTGGAGTGGGGGGGTCGTGAATTCACCCCTCCACTTT. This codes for CAWSGGVVNSPLHF.

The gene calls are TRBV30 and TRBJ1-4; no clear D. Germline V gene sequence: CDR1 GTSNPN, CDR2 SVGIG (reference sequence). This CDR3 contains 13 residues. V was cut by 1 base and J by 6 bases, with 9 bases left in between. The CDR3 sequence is CAWSGQYYEKLFF. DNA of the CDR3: TGTGCCTGGAGTGGGCAGTACTATGAAAAACTGTTTTTT.

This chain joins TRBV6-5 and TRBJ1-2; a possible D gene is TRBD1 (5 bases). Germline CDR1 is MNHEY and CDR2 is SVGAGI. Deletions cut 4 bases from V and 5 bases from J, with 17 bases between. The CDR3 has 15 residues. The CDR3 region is CASSSRAGARYGYTF. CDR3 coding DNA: TGTGCCAGCAGTTCCAGAGCTGGGGCCCGTTATGGCTACACCTTC.

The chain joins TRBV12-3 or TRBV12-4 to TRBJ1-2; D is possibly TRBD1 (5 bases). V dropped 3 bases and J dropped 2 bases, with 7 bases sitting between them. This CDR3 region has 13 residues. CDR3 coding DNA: TGTGCCAGCAGTTTGGGGCCGAACTATGGCTACACCTTC. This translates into CASSLGPNYGYTF.

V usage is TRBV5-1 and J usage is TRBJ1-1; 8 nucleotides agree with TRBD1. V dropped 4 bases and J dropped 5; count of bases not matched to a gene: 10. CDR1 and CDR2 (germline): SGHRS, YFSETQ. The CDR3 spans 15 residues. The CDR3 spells CASSKSTGGSTEAFF. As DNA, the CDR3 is TGCGCCAGCAGCAAAAGCACAGGGGGTTCTACTGAAGCTTTCTTT.

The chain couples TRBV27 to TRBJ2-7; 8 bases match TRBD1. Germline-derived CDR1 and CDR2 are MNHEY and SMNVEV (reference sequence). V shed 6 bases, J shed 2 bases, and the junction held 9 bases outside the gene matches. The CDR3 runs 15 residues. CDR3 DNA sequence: TGTGCCAGCAGCACCTCCCAGGGGGCCCCCTACGAGCAGTACTTC. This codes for CASSTSQGAPYEQYF.

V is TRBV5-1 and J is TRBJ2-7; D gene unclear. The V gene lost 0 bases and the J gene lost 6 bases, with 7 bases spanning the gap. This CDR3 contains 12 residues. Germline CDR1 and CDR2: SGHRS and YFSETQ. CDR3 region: CASSLEGPEQYF. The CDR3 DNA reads TGCGCCAGCAGCTTGGAGGGTCCCGAGCAGTACTTC.

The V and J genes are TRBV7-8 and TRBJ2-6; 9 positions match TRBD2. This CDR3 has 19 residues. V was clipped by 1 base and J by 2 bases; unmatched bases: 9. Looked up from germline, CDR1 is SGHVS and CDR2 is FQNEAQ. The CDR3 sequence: CASSLGRFLAGTGANVLTF. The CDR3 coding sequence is TGTGCCAGCAGCTTAGGTCGATTCCTAGCGGGGACTGGGGCCAACGTCCTGACTTTC.

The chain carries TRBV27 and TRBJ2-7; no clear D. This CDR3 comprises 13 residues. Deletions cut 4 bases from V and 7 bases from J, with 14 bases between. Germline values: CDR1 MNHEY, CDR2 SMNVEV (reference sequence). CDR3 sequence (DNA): TGTGCCAGCAGTTCCCGCCTCTTTGGGGAGCAGTACTTC. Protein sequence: CASSSRLFGEQYF.

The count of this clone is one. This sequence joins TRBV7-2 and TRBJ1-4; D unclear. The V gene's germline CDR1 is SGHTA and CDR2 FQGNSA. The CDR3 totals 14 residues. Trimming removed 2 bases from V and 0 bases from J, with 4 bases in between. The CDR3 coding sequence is TGTGCCAGCAGCTTATATGCAACTAATGAAAAACTGTTTTTT. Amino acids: CASSLYATNEKLFF.

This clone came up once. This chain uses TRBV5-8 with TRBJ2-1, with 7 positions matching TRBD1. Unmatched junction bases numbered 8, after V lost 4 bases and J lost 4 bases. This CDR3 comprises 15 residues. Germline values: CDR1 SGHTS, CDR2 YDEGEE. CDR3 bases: TGTGCCAGCAGCCCAAAACCGACAGGGTACAATGAGCAGTTCTTC. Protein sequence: CASSPKPTGYNEQFF.

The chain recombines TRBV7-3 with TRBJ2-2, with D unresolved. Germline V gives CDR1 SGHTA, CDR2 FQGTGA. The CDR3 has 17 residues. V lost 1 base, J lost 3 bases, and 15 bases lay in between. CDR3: CASSLRSGFKYTGELFF. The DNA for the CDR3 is TGTGCCAGCAGCTTAAGGTCGGGCTTCAAATACACCGGGGAGCTGTTTTTT. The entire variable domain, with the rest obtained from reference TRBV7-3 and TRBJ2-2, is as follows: GAGVSQTPSNKVTEKGKYVELRCDPISGHTALYWYRQSLGQGPEFLIYFQGTGAADDSGLPNDRFFAVRPEGSVSTLKIQRTERGDSAVYLCASSLRSGFKYTGELFFGEGSRLTVL.

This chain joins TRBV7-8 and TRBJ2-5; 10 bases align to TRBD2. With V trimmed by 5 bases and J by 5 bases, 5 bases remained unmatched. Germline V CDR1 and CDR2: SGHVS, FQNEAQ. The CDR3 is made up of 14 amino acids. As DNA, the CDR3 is TGTGCCAGCAGCATTCTAGCGGGGGACGAGACCCAGTACTTC. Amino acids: CASSILAGDETQYF.

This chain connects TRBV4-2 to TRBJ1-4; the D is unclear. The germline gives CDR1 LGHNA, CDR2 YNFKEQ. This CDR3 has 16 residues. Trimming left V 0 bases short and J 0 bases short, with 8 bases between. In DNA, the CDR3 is TGTGCCAGCAGCCAAGAGCACAGCGCAACTAATGAAAAACTGTTTTTT. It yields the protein CASSQEHSATNEKLFF.

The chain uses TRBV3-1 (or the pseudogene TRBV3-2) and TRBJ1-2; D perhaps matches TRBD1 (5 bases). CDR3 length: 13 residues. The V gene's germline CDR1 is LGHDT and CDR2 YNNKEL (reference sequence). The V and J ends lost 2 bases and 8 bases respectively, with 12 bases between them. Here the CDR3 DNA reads TGTGCCAGCAGCCAACAGGGACCTAGGGGCTACACCTTC. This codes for CASSQQGPRGYTF.

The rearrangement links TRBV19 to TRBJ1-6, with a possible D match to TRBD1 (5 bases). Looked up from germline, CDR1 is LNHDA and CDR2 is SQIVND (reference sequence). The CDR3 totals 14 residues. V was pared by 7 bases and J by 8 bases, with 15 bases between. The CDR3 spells CASMDGALHSPLHF. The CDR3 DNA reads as TGTGCCAGTATGGACGGGGCTCTCCATTCACCCCTCCACTTT.

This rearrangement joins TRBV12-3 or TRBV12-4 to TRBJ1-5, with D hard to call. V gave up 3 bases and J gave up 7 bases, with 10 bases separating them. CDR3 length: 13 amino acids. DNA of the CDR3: TGTGCCAGCAGTTTCCTCGGGTCCCAGCCCCAGCATTTT. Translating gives CASSFLGSQPQHF.

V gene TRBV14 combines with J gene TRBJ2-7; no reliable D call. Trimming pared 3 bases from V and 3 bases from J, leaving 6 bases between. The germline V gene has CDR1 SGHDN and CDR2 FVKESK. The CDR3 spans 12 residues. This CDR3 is CASSHSVYEQYF. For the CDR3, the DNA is TGTGCCAGCAGCCATTCGGTCTACGAGCAGTACTTC.

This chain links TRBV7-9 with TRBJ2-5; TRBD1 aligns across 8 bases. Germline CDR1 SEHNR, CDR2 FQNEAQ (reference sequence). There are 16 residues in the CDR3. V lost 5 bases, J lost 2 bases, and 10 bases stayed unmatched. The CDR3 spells CASSPTTGVSQETQYF. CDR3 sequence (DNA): TGTGCCAGCAGCCCAACGACAGGGGTTTCGCAAGAGACCCAGTACTTC.

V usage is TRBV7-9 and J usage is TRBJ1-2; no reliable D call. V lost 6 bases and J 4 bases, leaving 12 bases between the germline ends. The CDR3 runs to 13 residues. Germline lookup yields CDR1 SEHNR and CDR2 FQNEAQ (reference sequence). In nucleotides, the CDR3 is TGTGCCAGCAGTGAAGGACTGATCTATGGCTACACCTTC. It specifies CASSEGLIYGYTF.

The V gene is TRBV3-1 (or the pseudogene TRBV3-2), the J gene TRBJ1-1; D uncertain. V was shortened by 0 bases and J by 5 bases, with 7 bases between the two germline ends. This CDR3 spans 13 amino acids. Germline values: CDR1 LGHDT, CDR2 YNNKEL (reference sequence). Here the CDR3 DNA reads TGTGCCAGCAGCCAAGATGTGGGGACTGAAGCTTTCTTT. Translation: CASSQDVGTEAFF.

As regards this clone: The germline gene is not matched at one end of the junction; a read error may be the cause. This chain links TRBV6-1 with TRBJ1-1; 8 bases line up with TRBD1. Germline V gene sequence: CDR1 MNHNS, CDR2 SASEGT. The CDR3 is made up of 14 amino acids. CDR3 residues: CASIEQGGLAEAFF. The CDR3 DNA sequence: TGTGCCAGCATTGAACAGGGGGGCCTCGCTGAAGCTTTCTTT.

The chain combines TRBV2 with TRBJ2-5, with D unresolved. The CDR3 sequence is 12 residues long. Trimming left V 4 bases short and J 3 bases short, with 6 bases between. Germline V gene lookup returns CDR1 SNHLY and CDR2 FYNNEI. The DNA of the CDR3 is TGTGCCAGCAGTGGGCAGAAAGAGACCCAGTACTTC. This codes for CASSGQKETQYF.

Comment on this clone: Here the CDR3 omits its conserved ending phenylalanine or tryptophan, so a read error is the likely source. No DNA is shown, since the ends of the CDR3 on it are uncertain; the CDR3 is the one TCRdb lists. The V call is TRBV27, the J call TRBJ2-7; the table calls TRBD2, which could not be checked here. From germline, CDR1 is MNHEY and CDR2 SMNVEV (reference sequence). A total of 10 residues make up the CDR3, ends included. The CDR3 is CASSLSIMGG.